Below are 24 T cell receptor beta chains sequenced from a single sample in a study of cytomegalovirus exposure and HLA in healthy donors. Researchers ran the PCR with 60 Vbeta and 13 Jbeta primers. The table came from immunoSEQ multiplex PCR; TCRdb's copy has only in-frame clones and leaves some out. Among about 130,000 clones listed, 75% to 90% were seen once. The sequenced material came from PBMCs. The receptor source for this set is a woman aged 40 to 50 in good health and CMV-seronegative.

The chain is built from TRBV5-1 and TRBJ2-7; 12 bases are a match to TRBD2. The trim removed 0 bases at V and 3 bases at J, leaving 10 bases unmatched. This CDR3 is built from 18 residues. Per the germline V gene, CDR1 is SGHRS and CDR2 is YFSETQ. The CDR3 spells CASSLGLAGAGARYEQYF. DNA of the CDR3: TGCGCCAGCAGCTTGGGACTAGCGGGAGCGGGGGCCCGCTACGAGCAGTACTTC.

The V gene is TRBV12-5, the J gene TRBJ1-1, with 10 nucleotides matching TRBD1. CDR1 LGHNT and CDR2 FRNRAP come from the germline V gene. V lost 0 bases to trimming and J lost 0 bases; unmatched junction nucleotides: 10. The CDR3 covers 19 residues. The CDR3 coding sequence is TGTGCTAGTGGTTTGGTACTTGGATTGGGACAGGGGATGAACACTGAAGCTTTCTTT. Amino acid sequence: CASGLVLGLGQGMNTEAFF.

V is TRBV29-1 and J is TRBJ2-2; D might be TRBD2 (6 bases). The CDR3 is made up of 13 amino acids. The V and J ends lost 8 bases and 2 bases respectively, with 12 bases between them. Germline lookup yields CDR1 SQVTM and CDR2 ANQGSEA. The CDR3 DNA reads TGCAGCTTCCGGGACTCTAACACCGGGGAGCTGTTTTTT. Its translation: CSFRDSNTGELFF.

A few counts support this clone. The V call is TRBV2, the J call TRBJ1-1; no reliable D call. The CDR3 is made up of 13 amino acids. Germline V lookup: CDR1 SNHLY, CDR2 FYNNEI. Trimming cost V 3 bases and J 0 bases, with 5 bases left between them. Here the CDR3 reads CASSEEVNTEAFF. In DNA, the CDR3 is TGTGCCAGCAGTGAGGAGGTGAACACTGAAGCTTTCTTT.

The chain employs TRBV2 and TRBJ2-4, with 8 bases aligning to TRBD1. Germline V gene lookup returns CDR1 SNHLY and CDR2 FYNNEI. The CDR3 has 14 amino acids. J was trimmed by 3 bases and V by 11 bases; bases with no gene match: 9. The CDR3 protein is CAGGQGLGKNIQYF. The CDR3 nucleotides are TGTGCCGGCGGACAGGGCCTGGGCAAAAACATTCAGTACTTC.

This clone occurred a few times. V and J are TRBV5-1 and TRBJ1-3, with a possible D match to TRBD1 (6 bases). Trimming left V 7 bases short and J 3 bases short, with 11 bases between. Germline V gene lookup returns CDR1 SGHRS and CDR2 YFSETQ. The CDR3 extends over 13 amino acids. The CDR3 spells CASQTGNGNTIYF. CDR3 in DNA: TGCGCCAGCCAAACAGGGAATGGAAACACCATATATTTT.

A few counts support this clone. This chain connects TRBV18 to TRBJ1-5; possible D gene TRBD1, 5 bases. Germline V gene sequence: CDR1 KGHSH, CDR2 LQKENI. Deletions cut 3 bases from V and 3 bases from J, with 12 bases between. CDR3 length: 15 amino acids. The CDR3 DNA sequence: TGTGCCAGCTCACCGGGGGGACCGGTCAATCAGCCCCAGCATTTT. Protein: CASSPGGPVNQPQHF. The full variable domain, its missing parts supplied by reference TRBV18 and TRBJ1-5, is NAGVMQNPRHLVRRRGQEARLRCSPMKGHSHVYWYRQLPEEGLKFMVYLQKENIIDESGMPKERFSAEFPKEGPSILRIQQVVRGDSAAYFCASSPGGPVNQPQHFGDGTRLSIL.

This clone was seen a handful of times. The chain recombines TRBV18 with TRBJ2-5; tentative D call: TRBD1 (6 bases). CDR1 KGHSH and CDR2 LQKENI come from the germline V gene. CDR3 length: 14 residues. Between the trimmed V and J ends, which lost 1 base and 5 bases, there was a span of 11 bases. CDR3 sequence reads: CASSPLTGDETQYF. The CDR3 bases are TGTGCCAGCTCACCACTGACAGGTGACGAGACCCAGTACTTC.

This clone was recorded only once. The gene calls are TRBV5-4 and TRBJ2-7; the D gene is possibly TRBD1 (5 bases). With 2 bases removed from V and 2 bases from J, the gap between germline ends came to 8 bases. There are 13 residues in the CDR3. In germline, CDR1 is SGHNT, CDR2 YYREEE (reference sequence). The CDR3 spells CASSFQGAYEQYF. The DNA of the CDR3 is TGTGCCAGCAGCTTTCAGGGTGCCTACGAGCAGTACTTC.

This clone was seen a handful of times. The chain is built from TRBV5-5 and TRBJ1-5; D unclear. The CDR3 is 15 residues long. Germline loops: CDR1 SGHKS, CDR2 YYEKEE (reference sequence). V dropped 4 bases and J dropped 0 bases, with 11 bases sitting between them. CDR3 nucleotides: TGTGCCAGCAGCGGCCGACGGGATAGCAATCAGCCCCAGCATTTT. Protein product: CASSGRRDSNQPQHF.

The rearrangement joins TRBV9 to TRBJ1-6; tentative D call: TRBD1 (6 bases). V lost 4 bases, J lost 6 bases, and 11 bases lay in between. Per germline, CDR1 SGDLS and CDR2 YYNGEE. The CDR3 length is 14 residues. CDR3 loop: CASSPGTPNSPLHF. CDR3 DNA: TGTGCCAGCAGCCCCGGGACACCTAATTCACCCCTCCACTTT.

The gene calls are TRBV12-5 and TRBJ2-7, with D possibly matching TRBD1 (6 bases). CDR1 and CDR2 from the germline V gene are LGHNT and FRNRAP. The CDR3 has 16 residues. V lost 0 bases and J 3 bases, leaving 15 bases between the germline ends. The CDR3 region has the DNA TGTGCTAGTGGTTTGGTAACAGGGAGCTCTAGCTACGAGCAGTACTTC. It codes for CASGLVTGSSSYEQYF.

In nucleotides, the CDR3 is TGTGCCAGCAGTTACAGGGCAGGGGTTAGGGAAAAACTGTTTTTT. As protein: CASSYRAGVREKLFF. This sequence joins TRBV6-5 and TRBJ1-4, with D maybe TRBD1 (6 bases). Trimming cost V 2 bases and J 8 bases, with 15 bases left between them. The CDR3 sequence is 15 residues long. The germline gives CDR1 MNHEY, CDR2 SVGAGI.

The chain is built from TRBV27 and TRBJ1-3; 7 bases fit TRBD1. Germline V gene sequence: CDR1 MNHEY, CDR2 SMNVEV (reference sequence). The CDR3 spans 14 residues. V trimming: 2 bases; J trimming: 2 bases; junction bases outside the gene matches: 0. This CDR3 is CASSLDRAGNTIYF. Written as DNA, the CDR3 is TGTGCCAGCAGTTTAGACAGGGCTGGAAACACCATATATTTT.

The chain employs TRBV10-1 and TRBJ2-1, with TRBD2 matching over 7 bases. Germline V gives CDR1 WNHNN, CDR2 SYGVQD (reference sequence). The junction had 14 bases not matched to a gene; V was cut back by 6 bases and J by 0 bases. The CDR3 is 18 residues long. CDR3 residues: CASSKSTSVLGSYNEQFF. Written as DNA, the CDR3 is TGCGCCAGCAGCAAAAGTACTAGCGTCCTGGGCTCCTACAATGAGCAGTTCTTC.

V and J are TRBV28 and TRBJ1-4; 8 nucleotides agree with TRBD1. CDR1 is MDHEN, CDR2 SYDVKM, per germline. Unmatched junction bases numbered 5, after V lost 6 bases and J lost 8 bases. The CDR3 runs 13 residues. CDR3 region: CASRAGGGEKLFF. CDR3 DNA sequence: TGTGCCAGCAGGGCAGGGGGCGGCGAAAAACTGTTTTTT.

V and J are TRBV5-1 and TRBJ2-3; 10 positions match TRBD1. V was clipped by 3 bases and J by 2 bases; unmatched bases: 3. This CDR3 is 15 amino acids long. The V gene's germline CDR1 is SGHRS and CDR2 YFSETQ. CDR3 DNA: TGCGCCAGCAGCTCGGGACAGGGGCTCACAGATACGCAGTATTTT. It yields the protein CASSSGQGLTDTQYF.

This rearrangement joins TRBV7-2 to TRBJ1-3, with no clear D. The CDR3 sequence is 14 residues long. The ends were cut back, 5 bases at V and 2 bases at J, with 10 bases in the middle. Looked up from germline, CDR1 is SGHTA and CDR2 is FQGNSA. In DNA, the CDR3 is TGTGCCAGCAGCCCCGGAGGGACTGGAAACACCATATATTTT. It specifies CASSPGGTGNTIYF.

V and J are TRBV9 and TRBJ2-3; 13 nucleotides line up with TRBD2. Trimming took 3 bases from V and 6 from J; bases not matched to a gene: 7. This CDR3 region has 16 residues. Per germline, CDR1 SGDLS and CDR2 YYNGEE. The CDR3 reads CASSAGLAGDGDTQYF. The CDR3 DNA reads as TGTGCCAGCAGCGCCGGACTAGCGGGGGATGGTGATACGCAGTATTTT.

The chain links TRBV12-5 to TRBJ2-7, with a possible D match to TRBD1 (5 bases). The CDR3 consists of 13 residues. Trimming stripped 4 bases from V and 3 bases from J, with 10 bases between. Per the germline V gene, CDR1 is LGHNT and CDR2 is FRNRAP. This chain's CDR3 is CASGYGRDYEQYF. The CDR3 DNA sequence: TGTGCTAGTGGTTACGGCAGGGACTACGAGCAGTACTTC.

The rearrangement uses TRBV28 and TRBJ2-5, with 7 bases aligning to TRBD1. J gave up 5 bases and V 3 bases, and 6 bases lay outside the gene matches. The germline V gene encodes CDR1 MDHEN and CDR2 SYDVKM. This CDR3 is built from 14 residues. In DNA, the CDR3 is TGTGCCAGCAGTTTGCGGCAGGGGGAGGAGACCCAGTACTTC. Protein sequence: CASSLRQGEETQYF.

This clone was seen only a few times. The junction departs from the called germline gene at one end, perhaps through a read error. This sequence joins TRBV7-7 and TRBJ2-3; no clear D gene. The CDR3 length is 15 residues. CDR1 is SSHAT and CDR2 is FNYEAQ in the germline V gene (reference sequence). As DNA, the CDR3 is TGTGCTAGCAGCTTACGAGCGAGGTTCGCAGATACGCAGTATTTT. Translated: CASSLRARFADTQYF.

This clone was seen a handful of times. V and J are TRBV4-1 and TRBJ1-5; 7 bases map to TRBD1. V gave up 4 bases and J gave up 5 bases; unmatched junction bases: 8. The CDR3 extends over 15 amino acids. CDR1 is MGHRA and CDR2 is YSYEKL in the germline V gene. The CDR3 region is CASSLRDRDYQPQHF. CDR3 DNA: TGCGCCAGCAGCCTCCGAGACAGGGACTATCAGCCCCAGCATTTT.

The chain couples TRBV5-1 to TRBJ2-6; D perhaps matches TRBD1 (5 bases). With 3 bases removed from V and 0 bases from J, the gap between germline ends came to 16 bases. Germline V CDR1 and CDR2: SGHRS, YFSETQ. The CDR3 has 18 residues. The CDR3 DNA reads TGCGCCAGCAGCTCAAGGCGTAGACAGAGCTCTGGGGCCAACGTCCTGACTTTC. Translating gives CASSSRRRQSSGANVLTF.